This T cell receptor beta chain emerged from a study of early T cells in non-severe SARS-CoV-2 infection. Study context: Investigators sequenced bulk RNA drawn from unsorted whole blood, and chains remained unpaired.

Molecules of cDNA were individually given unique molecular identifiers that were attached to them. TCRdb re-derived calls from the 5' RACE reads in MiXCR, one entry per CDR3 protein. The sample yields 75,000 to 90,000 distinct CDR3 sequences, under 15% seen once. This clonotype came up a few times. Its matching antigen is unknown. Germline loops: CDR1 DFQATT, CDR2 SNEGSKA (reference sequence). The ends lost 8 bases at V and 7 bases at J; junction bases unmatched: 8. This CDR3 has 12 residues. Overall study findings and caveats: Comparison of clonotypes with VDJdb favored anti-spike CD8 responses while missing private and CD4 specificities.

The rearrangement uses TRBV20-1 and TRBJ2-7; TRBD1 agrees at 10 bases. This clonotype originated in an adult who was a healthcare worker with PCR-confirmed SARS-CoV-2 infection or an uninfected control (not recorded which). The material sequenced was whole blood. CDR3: CSSGTGAGEQYF. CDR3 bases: TGCAGTTCCGGGACAGGGGCAGGGGAGCAGTACTTC.